This T cell receptor (beta chain) stems from a study of blood T cell repertoires in COVID-19. Study-wide context: Spain, Italy and the United States supplied samples that represented acute and convalescent COVID-19. Sources were T cells, B-cell-depleted T cells, or PBMCs; the material itself was cDNA or gDNA.

Under the authors' procedure: Estimation of nucleated cell counts was performed using reference gene primer amplification. TCRdb's table, derived via immunoSEQ multiplex PCR, lists solely in-frame clones and lacks some. That table supplies the V and J calls and clone size; D and trimming were determined from the DNA. The data show around 58,000 clones, 70% to 90% seen once. Participants' reported clinical history set cohort assignment. CDR3 length: 14 amino acids. Germline V CDR1 and CDR2: SGHRS, YFSETQ. V shed 4 bases, J shed 7 bases, and the junction held 5 bases outside the gene matches. The sequenced sample consisted of PBMCs or T cells enriched from blood (not recorded which). The receptor comes from a woman aged 40 to 50 with acute COVID-19. The chain is built from TRBV5-1 and TRBJ2-7; TRBD2 aligns across 13 bases. This CDR3 reads CASSAGLAGAEQYF. CDR3 DNA: TGCGCCAGCAGCGCTGGACTAGCGGGAGCGGAGCAGTACTTC.